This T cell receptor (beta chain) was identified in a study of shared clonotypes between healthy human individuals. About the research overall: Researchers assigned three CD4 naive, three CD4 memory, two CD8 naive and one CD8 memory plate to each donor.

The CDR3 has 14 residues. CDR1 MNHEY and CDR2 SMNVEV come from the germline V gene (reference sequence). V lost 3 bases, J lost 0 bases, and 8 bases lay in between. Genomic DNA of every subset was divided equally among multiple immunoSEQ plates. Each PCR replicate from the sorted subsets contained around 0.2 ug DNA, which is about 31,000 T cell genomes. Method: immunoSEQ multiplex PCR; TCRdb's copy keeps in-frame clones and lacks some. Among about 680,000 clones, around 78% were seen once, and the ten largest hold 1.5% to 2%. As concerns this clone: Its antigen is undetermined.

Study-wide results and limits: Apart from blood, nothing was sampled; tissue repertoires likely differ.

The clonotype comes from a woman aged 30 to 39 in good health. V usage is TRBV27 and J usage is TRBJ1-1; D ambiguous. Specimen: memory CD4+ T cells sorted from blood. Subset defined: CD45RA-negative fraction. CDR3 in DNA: TGTGCCAGCAGTTTGACCACGCTGAACACTGAAGCTTTCTTT. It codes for CASSLTTLNTEAFF.